The present TCR beta chain was sequenced within a study of technical replicates of blood from a few donors. Germline V lookup: CDR1 MNHNS, CDR2 SASEGT. V dropped 6 bases and J dropped 5; count of bases not matched to a gene: 9. The CDR3 covers 14 residues. The assay was immunoSEQ multiplex PCR, and TCRdb's table has in-frame clones only and misses some. The sample lists approximately 76,000 clones, roughly 97% occurring once. The V call is TRBV6-1, the J call TRBJ1-1; the match to TRBD1 covers 7 bases. The source material was T cells isolated from PBMCs. This receptor was obtained from a human donor in good health. The CDR3 protein is CASRPTGDWTEAFF. The DNA for the CDR3 is TGTGCCAGCAGACCAACAGGGGATTGGACTGAAGCTTTCTTT.